Shown below are 31 T cell receptor beta chains from a single sample sequenced in a study of cytotoxic CD8 clonotypes in ibrutinib-treated CLL. The method was immunoSEQ multiplex PCR; TCRdb's version includes in-frame clones alone and lacks a portion of them. The sample includes some 200,000 clones, around 70% of them seen just once. Sequenced here: PBMCs, sampled after 24 months of ibrutinib treatment. The receptor set was obtained from a human donor with chronic lymphocytic leukemia.

The rearrangement links TRBV7-2 to TRBJ2-1, with 10 positions matching TRBD2. The germline V gene encodes CDR1 SGHTA and CDR2 FQGNSA. The CDR3 runs to 16 residues. V gave up 5 bases and J gave up 9 bases; unmatched junction bases: 13. CDR3 sequence (DNA): TGTGCCAGCAGCCAACTAGCGGGAAGATGGGCTGGTGAGCAGTTCTTC. Amino acids: CASSQLAGRWAGEQFF.

The chain joins TRBV9 to TRBJ2-1; D not resolved. V lost 3 bases and J 5 bases, leaving 0 bases between the germline ends. Germline loops: CDR1 SGDLS, CDR2 YYNGEE. There are 10 residues in the CDR3. CDR3 sequence reads: CASSDNEQFF. The CDR3 nucleotides read TGTGCCAGCAGCGACAATGAGCAGTTCTTC.

This clone came up a few times. The chain joins TRBV11-2 to TRBJ2-7; 10 bases line up with TRBD2. The V gene end was trimmed by 4 bases and the J gene end by 3 bases; junction bases not matched to a gene: 6. Germline assignment: CDR1 SGHAT and CDR2 FQNNGV. There are 15 residues in the CDR3. The CDR3 region has the DNA TGTGCCAGCAGCTGGAGTAGCGGGAGGTTCTACGAGCAGTACTTC. Residues: CASSWSSGRFYEQYF. The full variable domain, with the rest looked up from reference TRBV11-2 and TRBJ2-7, is EAGVAQSPRYKIIEKRQSVAFWCNPISGHATLYWYQQILGQGPKLLIQFQNNGVVDDSQLPKDRFSAERLKGVDSTLKIQPAKLEDSAVYLCASSWSSGRFYEQYFGPGTRLTVT.

The rearrangement joins TRBV19 to TRBJ2-3; no definite D call. Germline CDR1 reads LNHDA; CDR2 reads SQIVND (reference sequence). The CDR3 spans 12 residues. The V end lost 5 bases, the J end lost 6 bases, and 9 bases lay between the germline ends. The CDR3 region has the DNA TGTGCCAGTAGTCCCCGGATCGATACGCAGTATTTT. Amino acids: CASSPRIDTQYF.

CDR3 protein: CASTRIGDIYSNQPQHF. The DNA for the CDR3 is TGTGCCAGCACCCGCATAGGGGACATTTATAGCAATCAGCCCCAGCATTTT. The gene calls are TRBV7-8 and TRBJ1-5; possible D gene TRBD1, 6 bases. The V gene's germline CDR1 is SGHVS and CDR2 FQNEAQ. Between the trimmed V and J ends, which lost 7 bases and 0 bases, there was a span of 19 bases. This CDR3 region has 17 residues.

The V gene is TRBV4-3, the J gene TRBJ1-2; no clear D. The V and J ends lost 3 bases and 8 bases respectively, with 10 bases between them. Germline V gene sequence: CDR1 LGHNA, CDR2 YSLEER. The CDR3 has 12 residues. CDR3 amino acids: CASSHGIGGYTF. CDR3 nucleotide sequence: TGCGCCAGCAGCCACGGGATCGGCGGCTACACCTTC.

V and J are TRBV5-7 and TRBJ2-1; D gene uncertain. TRBV5-7 is noted as an ORF with a role that remains uncertain. The CDR3 has 12 residues. Trimming took 1 base from V and 7 from J, leaving 6 bases between them. The CDR3 coding sequence is TGTGCCAGCAGCTTGAGGAAAAATGAGCAGTTCTTC. Residues: CASSLRKNEQFF.

V is TRBV5-5 and J is TRBJ2-7, with a tentative D call TRBD2 (5 bases). CDR1 and CDR2 (germline): SGHKS, YYEKEE (reference sequence). The CDR3 is 15 residues long. The V and J ends lost 3 bases and 0 bases respectively, with 13 bases between them. CDR3 nucleotides: TGTGCCAGCAGCTGGGGAGCGGATTTCTCCTACGAGCAGTACTTC. This gives the protein CASSWGADFSYEQYF.

The chain recombines TRBV2 with TRBJ2-7; 11 bases are shared with TRBD1. Germline V gene sequence: CDR1 SNHLY, CDR2 FYNNEI. J gave up 2 bases and V 1 base, and 4 bases lay outside the gene matches. CDR3 length: 16 amino acids. The CDR3 reads CASSEVGQGAPYEQYF. CDR3 sequence (DNA): TGTGCCAGCAGTGAAGTAGGACAGGGGGCCCCCTACGAGCAGTACTTC.

The V and J genes are TRBV7-3 and TRBJ2-2, with 8 bases identical to TRBD2. CDR1 and CDR2 from the germline V gene are SGHTA and FQGTGA. CDR3 length equals 15 residues. V dropped 2 bases and J dropped 9; count of bases not matched to a gene: 8. The CDR3 nucleotides read TGTGCCAGCAGCTTAGGAACGGGAGGGCAAAGGGAGCTGTTTTTT. This encodes CASSLGTGGQRELFF.

This chain links TRBV15 with TRBJ1-4, with a tentative D call TRBD1 (5 bases). Germline CDR1 LNHNV, CDR2 YYDKDF (reference sequence). V was cut by 0 bases and J by 0 bases, with 8 bases left in between. There are 16 residues in the CDR3. The CDR3 coding sequence is TGTGCCACCAGCAGAGAGGGACGGGCAACTAATGAAAAACTGTTTTTT. Its translation: CATSREGRATNEKLFF.

The chain employs TRBV7-2 and TRBJ2-3; no clear D gene. Germline CDR1 and CDR2: SGHTA and FQGNSA. Trimming pared 5 bases from V and 0 bases from J, leaving 9 bases between. The CDR3 runs to 14 residues. CDR3 in DNA: TGTGCCAGCAGCCCTCGGGCGAGCACAGATACGCAGTATTTT. It translates to CASSPRASTDTQYF.

This chain links TRBV5-1 with TRBJ2-7; TRBD1 is a possible D gene (6 bases). V was cut by 4 bases and J by 2 bases, with 13 bases left in between. CDR1 and CDR2 (germline): SGHRS, YFSETQ. The CDR3 is 14 residues long. DNA of the CDR3: TGCGCCAGCAGCACCCGGGACATTCCCTACGAGCAGTACTTC. Amino acid sequence: CASSTRDIPYEQYF.

This sequence joins TRBV14 and TRBJ2-3; D may match TRBD1 or TRBD2 (5 bases each). The CDR3 loop spans 15 amino acids. Trimming removed 4 bases from V and 4 bases from J, with 15 bases in between. Per the germline V gene, CDR1 is SGHDN and CDR2 is FVKESK. CDR3 DNA sequence: TGTGCCAGCAGCCTAGTCCTACTAGGGGCAGATACGCAGTATTTT. Its translation: CASSLVLLGADTQYF. Based on the CDR3 plus reference TRBV14 and TRBJ2-3, the full variable domain is EAGVTQFPSHSVIEKGQTVTLRCDPISGHDNLYWYRRVMGKEIKFLLHFVKESKQDESGMPNNRFLAERTGGTYSTLKVQPAELEDSGVYFCASSLVLLGADTQYFGPGTRLTVL.

The rearrangement joins TRBV30 to TRBJ1-2, with no clear D. V lost 4 bases and J lost 8, with 23 bases in between. Germline CDR1 is GTSNPN and CDR2 is SVGIG (reference sequence). This CDR3 has 15 residues. The CDR3 sequence is CAWKAGAAVVGGYTF. The CDR3 DNA sequence: TGTGCCTGGAAGGCGGGCGCGGCTGTCGTGGGGGGCTACACCTTC.

This clone was counted a few times. The chain recombines TRBV5-1 with TRBJ2-7; 8 nucleotides align to TRBD1. This CDR3 contains 15 residues. Germline V gene sequence: CDR1 SGHRS, CDR2 YFSETQ. V shed 4 bases and J 7 bases; nucleotides not matched to a gene: 13. CDR3 sequence reads: CASSPGTGQGSEQYF. The CDR3 DNA sequence: TGCGCCAGCAGCCCCGGCACCGGACAGGGCTCTGAGCAGTACTTC.

With regard to this clone: Because the CDR3's place on the DNA is in doubt, the DNA is left out and the CDR3 is given as listed by TCRdb. The V call is TRBV5-1, the J call TRBJ2-2; the D segment call TRBD2 is taken from the table without a DNA check. CDR1 is SGHRS and CDR2 is YFSETQ in the germline V gene. The CDR3 numbers 15 amino acids, ends counted. CDR3 loop: CASSVDTFGAGELFF.

V gene TRBV9 combines with J gene TRBJ1-2, with TRBD1 as a possible D gene (6 bases). V lost 2 bases and J lost 6, with 14 bases in between. This CDR3 is 14 amino acids long. The germline CDR1 and CDR2 sequences are SGDLS and YYNGEE. The DNA for the CDR3 is TGTGCCAGCAGCGTGGGACAAATAAACCATGGCTACACCTTC. It translates to CASSVGQINHGYTF.

This clone was counted once. The chain carries TRBV5-1 and TRBJ2-7; 8 positions agree with TRBD1. Germline loops: CDR1 SGHRS, CDR2 YFSETQ. V lost 4 bases to trimming and J lost 0 bases; unmatched junction nucleotides: 6. This CDR3 comprises 15 residues. The CDR3 here is CASSRGQGGSYEQYF. The CDR3 DNA is TGCGCCAGCAGCCGTGGACAGGGTGGCTCCTACGAGCAGTACTTC.

The V gene is TRBV18, the J gene TRBJ2-7; D uncertain. The CDR3 covers 13 residues. Germline CDR1 and CDR2: KGHSH and LQKENI. V lost 4 bases and J 6 bases, leaving 13 bases between the germline ends. The CDR3 here is CASSQDHRGEQYF. The CDR3 DNA reads as TGTGCCAGCTCACAGGACCACCGAGGCGAGCAGTACTTC.

The chain carries TRBV7-9 and TRBJ2-1, with 8 positions matching TRBD2. V lost 0 bases to trimming and J lost 8 bases; unmatched junction nucleotides: 6. This CDR3 is 15 amino acids long. Germline V gene sequence: CDR1 SEHNR, CDR2 FQNEAQ (reference sequence). The CDR3 nucleotides read TGTGCCAGCAGCTTAGCTGGCGGGAGGTATTATGAGCAGTTCTTC. It is translated as CASSLAGGRYYEQFF.

The gene calls are TRBV10-3 and TRBJ2-7; D unresolved. From germline, CDR1 is ENHRY and CDR2 SYGVKD. CDR3 length: 12 residues. V was clipped by 4 bases and J by 7 bases, with 11 bases between them. This CDR3 reads CAISAAHWEQYF. Here the CDR3 DNA reads TGTGCCATCAGTGCCGCCCACTGGGAGCAGTACTTC.

This chain connects TRBV29-1 to TRBJ2-2; no definite D call. Per germline, CDR1 SQVTM and CDR2 ANQGSEA. The length of the CDR3 is 15 residues. V gave up 6 bases and J gave up 0 bases, with 14 bases separating them. CDR3 sequence (DNA): TGCAGCGTCTTTTCGAAGTCAGCGAACACCGGGGAGCTGTTTTTT. Encoded protein: CSVFSKSANTGELFF.

The chain is built from TRBV29-1 and TRBJ1-4; 7 bases fit TRBD1. Per the germline V gene, CDR1 is SQVTM and CDR2 is ANQGSEA. With 4 bases clipped from V and 5 bases from J, the junction kept 10 bases outside the gene matches. This CDR3 comprises 15 residues. The DNA for the CDR3 is TGCAGCGTTGGGGGAGACAGGGCTGGGAATGAAAAACTGTTTTTT. It yields the protein CSVGGDRAGNEKLFF.

The chain uses TRBV9 and TRBJ2-2; D perhaps matches TRBD1 (5 bases). V was trimmed by 3 bases and J by 0 bases, leaving 12 bases between them. This CDR3 region has 16 residues. Germline V gene sequence: CDR1 SGDLS, CDR2 YYNGEE. The CDR3 region is CASSATTDANTGELFF. CDR3 DNA sequence: TGTGCCAGCAGCGCTACGACAGACGCGAACACCGGGGAGCTGTTTTTT.

A few counts support this clone. V usage is TRBV7-2 and J usage is TRBJ1-2, with 8 bases lining up with TRBD1. V was clipped by 3 bases and J by 8 bases; unmatched bases: 5. Germline-derived CDR1 and CDR2 are SGHTA and FQGNSA. The CDR3 is 13 residues long. CDR3 DNA sequence: TGTGCCAGCAGCTTCCGGGACAGGATAGGCTACACCTTC. It specifies CASSFRDRIGYTF.

The rearrangement links TRBV9 to TRBJ1-1; maybe TRBD1 (6 bases). V lost 4 bases and J lost 0, with 13 bases in between. Per the germline V gene, CDR1 is SGDLS and CDR2 is YYNGEE. The CDR3 consists of 15 residues. The CDR3 DNA sequence: TGTGCCAGCAGCCCCCAGGACAGCATGAACACTGAAGCTTTCTTT. Protein sequence: CASSPQDSMNTEAFF.

The gene calls are TRBV28 and TRBJ1-1; a possible D gene is TRBD1 (6 bases). The germline gives CDR1 MDHEN, CDR2 SYDVKM. This CDR3 region has 16 residues. Trimming shortened V by 6 bases and J by 1 base, and 18 bases separated the two germline ends. Here the CDR3 reads CASREATGAGNTEAFF. The CDR3 DNA follows: TGTGCCAGCAGAGAGGCGACAGGTGCGGGGAACACTGAAGCTTTCTTT.

The rearrangement uses TRBV5-1 and TRBJ1-1; possible D gene TRBD1, 5 bases. The CDR3 length is 16 residues. The germline CDR1 and CDR2 sequences are SGHRS and YFSETQ. Trimming left V 2 bases short and J 5 bases short, with 19 bases between. This chain's CDR3 is CASSLQTAGSGTEAFF. The CDR3 DNA is TGCGCCAGCAGCTTACAGACGGCAGGGTCGGGAACTGAAGCTTTCTTT.

This chain joins TRBV19 and TRBJ1-1; D is perhaps TRBD1 (6 bases). Germline loops: CDR1 LNHDA, CDR2 SQIVND (reference sequence). V was cut by 7 bases and J by 0 bases, with 12 bases left in between. This CDR3 region has 14 residues. CDR3 region: CASTPGGMNTEAFF. The CDR3 DNA reads TGTGCCAGTACCCCCGGGGGCATGAACACTGAAGCTTTCTTT.

This sequence joins TRBV15 and TRBJ2-3, with D possibly TRBD2 on 5 matching bases. The V gene lost 5 bases and the J gene lost 7 bases, with 16 bases spanning the gap. The CDR3 sequence is 14 residues long. Germline V CDR1 and CDR2: LNHNV, YYDKDF (reference sequence). Here the CDR3 reads CATSSRTDSNTQYF. CDR3 nucleotide sequence: TGTGCCACCAGCTCCCGGACGGACTCTAATACGCAGTATTTT.